Given below is one TCR beta chain in context. What it binds is not known. The data originate from a study of beta chain features in type 1 diabetes. Findings of the study overall: There was a moderate but significant shortening of TCRB CDR3s in all four CD4+ subsets of Type 1 diabetes patients.

The investigators reverse transcribed all of the isolated RNA, so they sequenced expressed TCRB transcripts. Only in-frame clones appear in the TCRdb table, and some are missing; sequencing was by immunoSEQ multiplex PCR. The sample carries approximately 170,000 clones, around 7.8% recorded once. The junction had 6 bases not matched to a gene; V was cut back by 5 bases and J by 1 base. This CDR3 contains 14 residues. Germline V lookup: CDR1 SGHNT, CDR2 YYREEE (reference sequence). This sequence originates from a woman between 35 and 50 years old with type 1 diabetes. The sample was central memory CD4+ T cells from blood. V and J are TRBV5-4 and TRBJ2-7; 7 bases agree with TRBD1. CDR3 in amino acids: CASSPGTASYEQYF. The CDR3 DNA is TGTGCCAGCAGTCCCGGGACAGCTTCCTACGAGCAGTACTTC.